This TCR beta chain was sequenced in a study of response to subunit inactivated influenza vaccine. Whole-study results and caveats: Each seasonal influenza vaccination, the authors suggested, recruits few new T cells.

CDR3 length equals 14 residues. With 3 bases removed from V and 7 bases from J, the gap between germline ends came to 10 bases. Germline V gene sequence: CDR1 ENHRY, CDR2 SYGVKD. TCRdb ran MiXCR on the RT-PCR reads and lists one entry per CDR3 protein. The sample lists a few hundred thousand distinct CDR3 sequences, around 15% occurring once. A word on this clonotype: Its antigen is unknown.

The sequenced sample was PBMCs from blood, obtained roughly 12 days after vaccination. This sequence was found in a man aged 45-65 years who received an inactivated influenza vaccine. This chain uses TRBV10-3 with TRBJ1-6, with a weak D call TRBD1 (6 bases). The CDR3 DNA sequence: TGTGCCATCAGTGAACAGGGAGACAATTCACCCCTCCACTTT. Protein: CAISEQGDNSPLHF.